This TCR beta chain is from a study of T cell responses to AZD1222 COVID-19 vaccine. Study at large: Second-dose recipients at about 4 or about 12 weeks were treated as one pooled group. Findings and caveats of the study: Only five to seven AZD1222 recipients were seropositive at baseline.

The method was immunoSEQ multiplex PCR; TCRdb's version includes in-frame clones alone and lacks a portion of them. This sample has around 120,000 clones, with roughly 90% found just once. CDR3 size: 13 residues. Germline lookup yields CDR1 KGHSH and CDR2 LQKENI. Trimming cost V 2 bases and J 7 bases, with 11 bases left between them. On this clone: Antigen: not known.

V is TRBV18 and J is TRBJ1-1; D unclear. The receptor was derived from an adult in good health. Sequences were derived from peripheral blood, sampled on day 0 of AZD1222 vaccination. The chain's CDR3 is CASSPYTQIEAFF. CDR3 in DNA: TGTGCCAGCTCACCATACACGCAGATTGAAGCTTTCTTT.